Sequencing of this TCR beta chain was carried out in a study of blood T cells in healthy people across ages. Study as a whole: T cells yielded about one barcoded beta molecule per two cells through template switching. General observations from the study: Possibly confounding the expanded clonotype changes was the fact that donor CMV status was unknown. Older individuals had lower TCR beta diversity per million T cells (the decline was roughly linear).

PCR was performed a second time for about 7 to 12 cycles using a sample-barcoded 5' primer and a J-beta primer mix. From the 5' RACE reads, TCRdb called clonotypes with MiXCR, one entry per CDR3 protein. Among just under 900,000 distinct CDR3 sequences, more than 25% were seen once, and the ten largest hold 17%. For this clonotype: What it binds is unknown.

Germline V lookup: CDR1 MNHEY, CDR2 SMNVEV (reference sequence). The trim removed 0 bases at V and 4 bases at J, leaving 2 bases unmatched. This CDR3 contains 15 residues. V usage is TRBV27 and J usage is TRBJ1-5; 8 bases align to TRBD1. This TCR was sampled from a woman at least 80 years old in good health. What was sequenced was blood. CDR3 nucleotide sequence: TGTGCCAGCAGTTTATCGAGGACAGGGAATCAGCCCCAGCATTTT. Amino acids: CASSLSRTGNQPQHF.